The next 18 T cell receptor beta chains were all read from a single sample in a study of T cells in Graves' hyperthyroidism and ophthalmopathy. The source material, RNA transcripts, was used to amplify TCR beta CDR3 regions. Primed by the HTBI set, a first-round RT-PCR was run on the TCR CDR3. One entry per CDR3 protein results from TCRdb running MiXCR on the multiplex PCR reads. Among 300,000 or so distinct CDR3 sequences listed, 21% were seen once. The sample comprised blood. These TCRs come from a woman aged 45-60 years with Graves' hyperthyroidism.

This clonotype was recorded at least ten times. The V and J genes are TRBV24-1 and TRBJ2-5; 7 nucleotides agree with TRBD2. The CDR3 sequence is 15 residues long. V shed 2 bases, J shed 5 bases, and the junction held 7 bases outside the gene matches. The V gene's germline CDR1 is KGHDR and CDR2 SFDVKD. The CDR3 is CATSDWGRGGETQYF. The CDR3, as DNA: TGTGCCACCAGTGATTGGGGACGGGGAGGGGAGACCCAGTACTTC.

This clonotype was observed a few times. This chain joins TRBV4-1 and TRBJ2-5, with 9 nucleotides matching TRBD2. This CDR3 contains 17 residues. CDR1 MGHRA and CDR2 YSYEKL come from the germline V gene. The V and J ends lost 4 bases and 5 bases, in that order; junction bases with no gene match: 14. CDR3 protein: CASSRGGGAPKKETQYF. In nucleotides, the CDR3 is TGCGCCAGCAGCCGGGGCGGGGGGGCCCCCAAGAAGGAGACCCAGTACTTC.

This clonotype was recorded many times. The chain has TRBV14 and TRBJ2-7, with D hard to call. Per the germline V gene, CDR1 is SGHDN and CDR2 is FVKESK. The germline V and J ends were trimmed by 1 base and 6 bases, with 7 bases remaining between them. The CDR3 length is 12 residues. The DNA of the CDR3 is TGTGCCAGCAGCCAAGTTTGGGTCGAGCAGTACTTC. It translates to CASSQVWVEQYF.

This clonotype has a count of ten or more. The chain is built from TRBV15 and TRBJ2-7; TRBD1 agrees at 7 bases. The CDR3 runs to 14 residues. The V segment lost 1 base and the J segment 2 bases; nucleotides outside the gene matches: 2. Germline assignment: CDR1 LNHNV and CDR2 YYDKDF (reference sequence). The CDR3 loop is CATSRVGQAYEQYF. CDR3 nucleotide sequence: TGTGCCACCAGCAGAGTAGGACAGGCCTACGAGCAGTACTTC.

This clonotype occurred many times. This sequence joins TRBV18 and TRBJ2-7, with TRBD1 matching over 9 bases. V shed 2 bases, J shed 1 base, and the junction held 6 bases outside the gene matches. Germline values: CDR1 KGHSH, CDR2 LQKENI. The CDR3 length is 16 residues. CDR3 protein: CASSPSRTGVSYEQYF. The CDR3 DNA is TGTGCCAGCTCACCAAGCCGGACAGGGGTATCCTACGAGCAGTACTTC. Together with reference TRBV18 and TRBJ2-7, the CDR3 gives the full variable domain: NAGVMQNPRHLVRRRGQEARLRCSPMKGHSHVYWYRQLPEEGLKFMVYLQKENIIDESGMPKERFSAEFPKEGPSILRIQQVVRGDSAAYFCASSPSRTGVSYEQYFGPGTRLTVT.

This clonotype has a count of ten or more. Mismatch with germline at one junction end may stem from a read error. This chain links TRBV18 with TRBJ2-7; 7 nucleotides align to TRBD1. This CDR3 has 15 residues. CDR1 and CDR2 from the germline V gene are KGHSH and LQKENI. The CDR3 sequence is CASSPNRQGSHEQYF. The CDR3 DNA sequence: TGTGCCAGCTCACCTAATCGACAGGGCTCCCACGAGCAGTACTTC.

The rearrangement links TRBV30 to TRBJ1-3; 9 bases fit TRBD1. The CDR3 consists of 14 residues. Germline loops: CDR1 GTSNPN, CDR2 SVGIG (reference sequence). V shed 1 base and J 3 bases; nucleotides not matched to a gene: 1. CDR3 region: CAWSGDRDGNTIYF. The CDR3 DNA follows: TGTGCCTGGAGTGGGGACAGGGATGGAAACACCATATATTTT.

This clonotype was observed a handful of times. The rearrangement uses TRBV5-8 and TRBJ2-3, with D maybe TRBD1 (5 bases). The CDR3 contains 15 residues. The germline CDR1 and CDR2 sequences are SGHTS and YDEGEE. Trimming shortened V by 4 bases and J by 0 bases, and 12 bases separated the two germline ends. CDR3 DNA: TGTGCCAGCAGCGCGACAGTTTCTAGCACAGATACGCAGTATTTT. It is translated as CASSATVSSTDTQYF.

There are many counts of this clonotype. The V gene is TRBV28, the J gene TRBJ2-1; 8 bases are shared with TRBD2. From germline, CDR1 is MDHEN and CDR2 SYDVKM. The CDR3 sequence is 19 residues long. The V and J ends lost 2 bases and 5 bases, in that order; junction bases with no gene match: 17. CDR3 loop: CASSLGPQLAGIPNNEQFF. As DNA, the CDR3 is TGTGCCAGCAGTTTAGGACCCCAATTAGCGGGAATCCCTAACAATGAGCAGTTCTTC.

This clonotype was observed a few times. The J gene is TRBJ2-1, the V gene TRBV29-1; D unclear. The length of the CDR3 is 12 residues. Germline CDR1 and CDR2: SQVTM and ANQGSEA. V gave up 4 bases and J gave up 9 bases, with 13 bases separating them. CDR3 residues: CSVVGLLGEQFF. CDR3 nucleotides: TGCAGCGTTGTAGGCCTATTGGGTGAGCAGTTCTTC.

This clonotype occurred once. It may be a read error: a sequence one base away is much more abundant. The V gene is TRBV12-3 or TRBV12-4, the J gene TRBJ2-5; 10 positions agree with TRBD2. The CDR3 is 15 amino acids. V lost 2 bases to trimming and J lost 7 bases; unmatched junction nucleotides: 7. The CDR3 DNA is TGTGCCAGCAGTTTAAGAGCGGGGGGGTGGGGGACCCAGTACTTC. Protein: CASSLRAGGWGTQYF.

This clonotype showed up many times. The CDR3 DNA is TGCGCCAGCAGCCCCCCCGTAACGGGAGGGACGAACGGGGAGCTGTTTTTT. This encodes CASSPPVTGGTNGELFF. This rearrangement joins TRBV5-1 to TRBJ2-2; 8 bases map to TRBD2. The V segment lost 4 bases and the J segment 7 bases; nucleotides outside the gene matches: 15. The CDR3 consists of 17 residues. The V gene's germline CDR1 is SGHRS and CDR2 YFSETQ.

This chain links TRBV11-3 with TRBJ2-5, with D possibly being TRBD1 (6 bases). V was shortened by 6 bases and J by 5 bases, with 13 bases between the two germline ends. The CDR3 covers 13 residues. The germline V gene has CDR1 SGHNT and CDR2 YENEEA. The CDR3 nucleotides are TGTGCCAGCAGTCAACAGGGAGAGGAGACCCAGTACTTC. This gives the protein CASSQQGEETQYF.

The V and J genes are TRBV27 and TRBJ1-6; no clear D gene. V was trimmed by 4 bases and J by 0 bases, leaving 10 bases between them. Germline lookup yields CDR1 MNHEY and CDR2 SMNVEV (reference sequence). The CDR3 consists of 16 residues. CDR3 region: CASSSRGGSYNSPLHF. CDR3 bases: TGTGCCAGCAGTTCCCGTGGAGGCTCCTATAATTCACCCCTCCACTTT.

This clonotype was counted many times. The genes are TRBV4-1 and TRBJ2-7, with D perhaps matching TRBD2 (6 bases). Germline loops: CDR1 MGHRA, CDR2 YSYEKL. Trimming took off 3 bases at V and 0 bases at J, with 9 bases between the two ends. CDR3 length equals 14 residues. CDR3 DNA: TGCGCCAGCAGCCAGATCGGGGGCTCCTACGAGCAGTACTTC. It translates to CASSQIGGSYEQYF.

This clonotype appeared many times. This chain links TRBV6-6 with TRBJ1-4; 8 bases line up with TRBD1. V trimming: 2 bases; J trimming: 5 bases; junction bases outside the gene matches: 7. CDR1 is MNHNY and CDR2 is SVGAGI in the germline V gene (reference sequence). This CDR3 contains 16 residues. CDR3 DNA sequence: TGTGCCAGCAGTTACGATTTTCGGGACAGGAATGAAAAACTGTTTTTT. This sequence encodes CASSYDFRDRNEKLFF.

This clonotype appeared many times. CDR3 sequence reads: CASSDGAASGYGYTF. CDR3 coding DNA: TGTGCCAGCAGTGACGGGGCAGCGTCGGGCTATGGCTACACCTTC. The rearrangement uses TRBV6-1 and TRBJ1-2, with D tentatively TRBD1 (5 bases). The CDR3 extends over 15 amino acids. Between the trimmed V and J ends, which lost 3 bases and 4 bases, there was a span of 15 bases. CDR1 MNHNS and CDR2 SASEGT come from the germline V gene.

There are many counts of this clonotype. The chain employs TRBV27 and TRBJ2-1; 10 nucleotides align to TRBD1. Germline V lookup: CDR1 MNHEY, CDR2 SMNVEV (reference sequence). CDR3 length equals 16 residues. Losses at the gene ends were 0 bases for V and 6 bases for J; bases not matched to a gene: 5. The CDR3 sequence: CASSLSGQGGLNEQFF. CDR3 sequence (DNA): TGTGCCAGCAGTTTATCAGGACAGGGGGGCCTCAATGAGCAGTTCTTC.